The 32 T cell receptor beta chains listed next were all sequenced from one sample in a study of cytomegalovirus exposure and HLA in healthy donors. Method: immunoSEQ multiplex PCR; TCRdb's copy keeps in-frame clones and lacks some. The table records roughly 120,000 clones, approximately 89% of them present only once. Sequencing was done on a sample of PBMCs. Receptor source: a woman under 30 in good health and CMV-seronegative.

This chain connects TRBV19 to TRBJ1-3; 9 nucleotides match TRBD1. In germline, CDR1 is LNHDA, CDR2 SQIVND (reference sequence). V trimming: 5 bases; J trimming: 3 bases; junction bases outside the gene matches: 14. The CDR3 totals 18 residues. CDR3 nucleotides: TGTGCCAGTAGTCCCCCGGGACAGGGAGGCCTCCGTGGAAACACCATATATTTT. Its protein is CASSPPGQGGLRGNTIYF.

The rearrangement links TRBV7-2 to TRBJ2-1, with 8 bases fitting TRBD2. Trimming removed 5 bases from V and 10 bases from J; junction bases left unmatched: 19. Germline V gene data show CDR1 as SGHTA and CDR2 as FQGNSA. The CDR3 is 17 amino acids. The CDR3 nucleotides read TGTGCCAGCAGCGTCTTTGGGGCGGTAGCGGGGACCGGGGAGCAGTTCTTC. Its protein product is CASSVFGAVAGTGEQFF.

The chain employs TRBV27 and TRBJ2-7, with a possible D match to TRBD2 (5 bases). CDR1 and CDR2 (germline): MNHEY, SMNVEV (reference sequence). The CDR3 is 14 amino acids. V was clipped by 4 bases and J by 6 bases, with 16 bases between them. The DNA for the CDR3 is TGTGCCAGCAGTTCGGACTCCCGGCCCGGCGAGCAGTACTTC. Residues: CASSSDSRPGEQYF.

V gene TRBV4-2 combines with J gene TRBJ2-1, with 8 bases identical to TRBD2. V was pared by 1 base and J by 4 bases, with 6 bases of the junction left unmatched. CDR3 length: 16 residues. Germline V gene sequence: CDR1 LGHNA, CDR2 YNFKEQ. The CDR3: CASSQGSLAGYNEQFF. For the CDR3, the DNA is TGTGCCAGCAGCCAAGGGTCCCTAGCGGGTTACAATGAGCAGTTCTTC.

The chain links TRBV4-3 to TRBJ1-1; maybe TRBD1 (6 bases). Trimming pared 4 bases from V and 5 bases from J, leaving 11 bases between. CDR1 and CDR2 (germline): LGHNA, YSLEER. This CDR3 region has 13 residues. The DNA of the CDR3 is TGCGCCAGCAGCCCCTTGAGGGGGACTGAAGCTTTCTTT. It codes for CASSPLRGTEAFF.

The chain joins TRBV6-5 to TRBJ1-2; D is ambiguous. The V end was cut by 6 bases, the J end by 8 bases, with 13 bases between. There are 12 residues in the CDR3. The germline V gene encodes CDR1 MNHEY and CDR2 SVGAGI. The CDR3 bases are TGTGCCAGCAGGTCCGGACCGGGGGGCTACACCTTC. It codes for CASRSGPGGYTF.

The CDR3 loop is CASSIDFNYGYTF. CDR3 nucleotides: TGTGCCAGCAGTATAGACTTTAACTATGGCTACACCTTC. The chain employs TRBV2 and TRBJ1-2; D is unclear. This CDR3 region has 13 residues. Between the trimmed V and J ends, which lost 5 bases and 1 base, there was a span of 8 bases. Germline V CDR1 and CDR2: SNHLY, FYNNEI.

The chain carries TRBV4-1 and TRBJ1-2, with D unresolved. From germline, CDR1 is MGHRA and CDR2 YSYEKL. The CDR3 extends over 11 amino acids. Trimming removed 1 base from V and 8 bases from J, with 5 bases in between. CDR3 residues: CASSQVGGYTF. The CDR3 region has the DNA TGCGCCAGCAGCCAAGTTGGCGGCTACACCTTC.

The CDR3 reads CASSPRDEAFF. As DNA, the CDR3 is TGTGCCAGCAGCCCCCGGGATGAAGCTTTCTTT. V and J are TRBV7-9 and TRBJ1-1, with unresolved D. Trimming left V 5 bases short and J 7 bases short, with 8 bases between. The CDR3 is made up of 11 amino acids. Germline V gives CDR1 SEHNR, CDR2 FQNEAQ (reference sequence).

CDR3 amino acids: CASSYLGTARANYGYTF. CDR3 DNA sequence: TGTGCCAGCAGCTACCTCGGGACAGCGAGAGCTAACTATGGCTACACCTTC. The chain combines TRBV4-2 with TRBJ1-2; 7 nucleotides line up with TRBD1. V lost 5 bases and J lost 0; bases outside the gene matches: 12. This CDR3 has 17 residues. Germline V lookup: CDR1 LGHNA, CDR2 YNFKEQ.

V is TRBV2 and J is TRBJ2-5, with no clear D. The CDR3 runs 13 residues. Germline loops: CDR1 SNHLY, CDR2 FYNNEI. V lost 8 bases, J lost 3 bases, and 13 bases lay in between. Written as DNA, the CDR3 is TGTGCCAGCGGAGCTTCGGTTGAAGAGACCCAGTACTTC. Protein sequence: CASGASVEETQYF. The whole variable domain, remainder taken from reference TRBV2 and TRBJ2-5, is EPEVTQTPSHQVTQMGQEVILRCVPISNHLYFYWYRQILGQKVEFLVSFYNNEISEKSEIFDDQFSVERPDGSNFTLKIRSTKLEDSAMYFCASGASVEETQYFGPGTRLLVL.

The rearrangement joins TRBV6-6 to TRBJ2-7; possibly TRBD1 for D (6 bases). This CDR3 region has 13 residues. V lost 2 bases, J lost 2 bases, and 7 bases lay in between. Germline V gene sequence: CDR1 MNHNY, CDR2 SVGAGI (reference sequence). The CDR3, as DNA: TGTGCCAGCAGTTACAGGACAGCCTACGAGCAGTACTTC. Its translation is CASSYRTAYEQYF.

V usage is TRBV5-6 and J usage is TRBJ1-2; tentatively, D is TRBD1 (6 bases). CDR1 and CDR2 (germline): SGHDT, YYEEEE. This CDR3 is 16 amino acids long. The germline V and J ends were trimmed by 0 bases and 5 bases, with 17 bases remaining between them. The CDR3 region has the DNA TGTGCCAGCAGCTTGGATCTCACGACAGGTGAATATGGCTACACCTTC. Its translation is CASSLDLTTGEYGYTF.

This rearrangement joins TRBV9 to TRBJ2-1; TRBD1 matches 7 bases. J lost 1 base, V lost 3 bases, and 1 base had no gene match. The germline gives CDR1 SGDLS, CDR2 YYNGEE. The CDR3 spans 14 residues. In nucleotides, the CDR3 is TGTGCCAGCAGCGGCAGGGGGTCCTACAATGAGCAGTTCTTC. It is translated as CASSGRGSYNEQFF.

This clone was observed once. CDR3 in amino acids: CASRLGQLAYEQYF. Here the CDR3 DNA reads TGTGCCAGCAGACTGGGACAGCTCGCCTACGAGCAGTACTTC. This chain joins TRBV27 and TRBJ2-7; 7 bases align to TRBD1. The CDR3 consists of 14 residues. The germline V gene encodes CDR1 MNHEY and CDR2 SMNVEV (reference sequence). V trimming: 6 bases; J trimming: 2 bases; junction bases outside the gene matches: 7.

This chain links TRBV5-4 with TRBJ2-7; 7 nucleotides align to TRBD1. CDR1 and CDR2 (germline): SGHNT, YYREEE (reference sequence). Germline trimming cut 5 bases from V and 0 bases from J; bases unmatched to any gene: 8. The CDR3 runs to 15 residues. The DNA of the CDR3 is TGTGCCAGCAGTATCGGGACAGTAAACTCCTACGAGCAGTACTTC. Protein sequence: CASSIGTVNSYEQYF. The full variable domain, its missing parts supplied by reference TRBV5-4 and TRBJ2-7, is ETGVTQSPTHLIKTRGQQVTLRCSSQSGHNTVSWYQQALGQGPQFIFQYYREEENGRGNFPPRFSGLQFPNYSSELNVNALELDDSALYLCASSIGTVNSYEQYFGPGTRLTVT.

The chain couples TRBV5-1 to TRBJ1-1; D is unresolved. CDR3 size: 16 residues. With 1 base removed from V and 0 bases from J, the gap between germline ends came to 13 bases. Germline V gene sequence: CDR1 SGHRS, CDR2 YFSETQ. CDR3 region: CASSLTVQLMNTEAFF. DNA for the CDR3: TGCGCCAGCAGCTTGACAGTACAATTGATGAACACTGAAGCTTTCTTT. The variable domain in full, with the rest retrieved from reference TRBV5-1 and TRBJ1-1, is KAGVTQTPRYLIKTRGQQVTLSCSPISGHRSVSWYQQTPGQGLQFLFEYFSETQRNKGNFPGRFSGRQFSNSRSEMNVSTLELGDSALYLCASSLTVQLMNTEAFFGQGTRLTVV.

The DNA of the CDR3 is TGCGCCAGCAGCCCCGGGGGAGGGGATACGCAGTATTTT. Translated, it gives CASSPGGGDTQYF. The chain recombines TRBV5-1 with TRBJ2-3, with 7 bases fitting TRBD2. The CDR3 is 13 residues long. The junction had 5 bases not matched to a gene; V was cut back by 4 bases and J by 6 bases. Germline assignment: CDR1 SGHRS and CDR2 YFSETQ.

The V and J genes are TRBV21-1 and TRBJ2-7; no DNA check was done on the table's D call, TRBD1. TRBV21-1 is an annotated pseudogene. The CDR3 runs to 15 residues. The CDR3 reads CASSKARDNSYEQYF. In DNA form, the CDR3 reads TGTGCCAGCAGCAAAGCCCGGGACAACTCCTACGAGCAGTACTTC.

V usage is TRBV9 and J usage is TRBJ2-1, with D tentatively TRBD2 (5 bases). The V end was cut by 4 bases, the J end by 0 bases, with 8 bases between. In germline, CDR1 is SGDLS, CDR2 YYNGEE. The CDR3 is 14 residues long. The CDR3 sequence is CASSPSSSYNEQFF. The CDR3 nucleotides read TGTGCCAGCAGCCCTAGCAGCTCCTACAATGAGCAGTTCTTC.

This clone was seen a single time. The chain combines TRBV7-3 with TRBJ2-5, with 13 nucleotides matching TRBD2. The CDR3 extends over 14 amino acids. Germline trimming cut 2 bases from V and 9 bases from J; bases unmatched to any gene: 3. Per germline, CDR1 SGHTA and CDR2 FQGTGA. The CDR3 bases are TGTGCCAGCAGCTTAGGGACTAGCGGGGAGGCCCAGTACTTC. As protein: CASSLGTSGEAQYF.

The J gene is TRBJ2-3, the V gene TRBV28; 10 bases fit TRBD1. CDR1 and CDR2 (germline): MDHEN, SYDVKM. The CDR3 covers 19 residues. V dropped 7 bases and J dropped 0; count of bases not matched to a gene: 16. CDR3 region: CASNPITGTGVSSTDTQYF. Here the CDR3 DNA reads TGTGCCAGCAACCCCATTACCGGGACAGGGGTGTCTAGCACAGATACGCAGTATTTT. Based on the CDR3 plus reference TRBV28 and TRBJ2-3, the full variable domain is DVKVTQSSRYLVKRTGEKVFLECVQDMDHENMFWYRQDPGLGLRLIYFSYDVKMKEKGDIPEGYSVSREKKERFSLILESASTNQTSMYLCASNPITGTGVSSTDTQYFGPGTRLTVL.

The chain couples TRBV11-3 to TRBJ2-5; 7 nucleotides match TRBD2. Losses at the gene ends were 2 bases for V and 2 bases for J; bases not matched to a gene: 8. Germline CDR1 and CDR2: SGHNT and YENEEA. The CDR3 consists of 16 residues. CDR3 nucleotides: TGTGCCAGCAGCTTAAGAGTCGGCGGGAGACAAGAGACCCAGTACTTC. It yields the protein CASSLRVGGRQETQYF.

The rearrangement uses TRBV18 and TRBJ2-7; D is unresolved. Trimming removed 3 bases from V and 4 bases from J, with 7 bases in between. Germline values: CDR1 KGHSH, CDR2 LQKENI. The CDR3 is 12 amino acids. CDR3: CASSPEQYEQYF. The CDR3 region has the DNA TGTGCCAGCTCACCCGAACAGTACGAGCAGTACTTC.

The chain joins TRBV27 to TRBJ2-7; D possibly corresponds to TRBD2 (5 bases). Germline-derived CDR1 and CDR2 are MNHEY and SMNVEV (reference sequence). This CDR3 region has 13 residues. Deletions cut 5 bases from V and 0 bases from J, with 8 bases between. CDR3 protein: CASSRTDSYEQYF. For the CDR3, the DNA is TGTGCCAGCAGTCGGACTGACTCCTACGAGCAGTACTTC.

V and J are TRBV25-1 and TRBJ1-1; D is perhaps TRBD1 (6 bases). The CDR3 is 16 amino acids. V was trimmed by 0 bases and J by 4 bases, leaving 15 bases between them. Per germline, CDR1 MGHDK and CDR2 SYGVNS. The CDR3 DNA reads TGTGCCAGCAGTGAATATGACAGGAGAGGGGTCACTGAAGCTTTCTTT. Its protein product is CASSEYDRRGVTEAFF.

The chain is built from TRBV5-1 and TRBJ2-7; D remains unclear. CDR1 is SGHRS and CDR2 is YFSETQ in the germline V gene. The V and J ends lost 0 bases and 3 bases respectively, with 10 bases between them. This CDR3 has 14 amino acids. The CDR3 DNA follows: TGCGCCAGCAGCTTGGTTAACTCGAACTACGAGCAGTACTTC. It specifies CASSLVNSNYEQYF.

This sequence joins TRBV27 and TRBJ2-7; 9 positions match TRBD2. This CDR3 region has 14 residues. The V and J ends lost 0 bases and 5 bases, in that order; junction bases with no gene match: 2. Looked up from germline, CDR1 is MNHEY and CDR2 is SMNVEV (reference sequence). CDR3 bases: TGTGCCAGCAGTTTATCAGCGGGGGGCCACGAGCAGTACTTC. This gives the protein CASSLSAGGHEQYF.

The rearrangement joins TRBV28 to TRBJ1-3, with 9 bases identical to TRBD1. Trimming took 6 bases from V and 1 from J; bases not matched to a gene: 13. CDR1 and CDR2 from the germline V gene are MDHEN and SYDVKM. CDR3 length: 18 residues. CDR3: CASSPDRGTTSSGNTIYF. CDR3 bases: TGTGCCAGCAGCCCCGACAGGGGGACCACGTCGTCTGGAAACACCATATATTTT.

The CDR3 loop reads CASSFYRGTEAFF. In DNA form, the CDR3 reads TGTGCCAGCAGTTTTTACAGGGGCACTGAAGCTTTCTTT. V gene TRBV6-5 combines with J gene TRBJ1-1, with 7 bases aligning to TRBD1. The V and J ends lost 4 bases and 4 bases, in that order; junction bases with no gene match: 3. The CDR3 length is 13 residues. Germline assignment: CDR1 MNHEY and CDR2 SVGAGI.

This sequence joins TRBV28 and TRBJ1-6; 7 positions agree with TRBD1. Germline lookup yields CDR1 MDHEN and CDR2 SYDVKM. The CDR3 extends over 15 amino acids. Trimming at V came to 6 bases and at J to 7 bases, leaving 9 bases not matched to a gene. The CDR3 bases are TGTGCCAGCAGCCTTGGGACAGAAAGAAATTCACCCCTCCACTTT. It codes for CASSLGTERNSPLHF.

This chain uses TRBV4-3 with TRBJ2-3; maybe TRBD2 (6 bases). Trimming cost V 4 bases and J 3 bases, with 14 bases left between them. This CDR3 comprises 15 residues. Germline V gene data show CDR1 as LGHNA and CDR2 as YSLEER. In DNA, the CDR3 is TGCGCCAGCAGCCCGGAGGGTAGGGGAACAGATACGCAGTATTTT. This codes for CASSPEGRGTDTQYF.